These 18 T cell receptor beta chains were all obtained from the same sample, sequenced in a study of control samples from healthy donors and cancer patients. This table comes from immunoSEQ multiplex PCR, and its TCRdb copy is limited to in-frame clones, with some not included. The table shows about 130,000 clones, with about 93% occurring only once. The sequenced sample was PBMCs. All receptors derive from a man aged 50-59 years with head and neck cancer.

In this sample, this clone turned up a few times. The chain has TRBV12-5 and TRBJ1-5; the D gene is possibly TRBD1 (5 bases). CDR1 and CDR2 from the germline V gene are LGHNT and FRNRAP. The CDR3 loop spans 16 amino acids. Trimming stripped 5 bases from V and 2 bases from J, with 16 bases between. CDR3 sequence: CASGDAGPSGNQPQHF. For the CDR3, the DNA is TGTGCTAGTGGTGACGCAGGGCCGTCTGGCAATCAGCCCCAGCATTTT.

This chain joins TRBV28 and TRBJ2-3, with 13 positions matching TRBD2. Germline V gene sequence: CDR1 MDHEN, CDR2 SYDVKM. CDR3 length: 20 residues. The trim removed 6 bases at V and 1 base at J, leaving 16 bases unmatched. The CDR3 is CASRFSRTSGGLIGTDTQYF. As DNA, the CDR3 is TGTGCCAGCAGATTCTCACGGACTAGCGGGGGTTTGATCGGCACAGATACGCAGTATTTT.

This chain links TRBV13 with TRBJ2-6; D is undetermined. Trimming left V 4 bases short and J 0 bases short, with 7 bases between. CDR1 is PRHDT and CDR2 is FYEKMQ in the germline V gene (reference sequence). The CDR3 spans 15 residues. The DNA of the CDR3 is TGTGCCAGCAGCTGGGCCGTCTCTGGGGCCAACGTCCTGACTTTC. This translates into CASSWAVSGANVLTF.

V gene TRBV6-5 combines with J gene TRBJ2-1; possibly TRBD1 or TRBD2 for D (5 bases each). With 7 bases removed from V and 6 bases from J, the gap between germline ends came to 16 bases. The CDR3 consists of 14 residues. Germline CDR1 MNHEY, CDR2 SVGAGI. The CDR3 reads CASTAAIGGNEQFF. The CDR3 nucleotides read TGTGCCAGCACCGCAGCCATTGGGGGCAATGAGCAGTTCTTC.

The V and J genes are TRBV7-9 and TRBJ1-3, with D uncertain. From germline, CDR1 is SEHNR and CDR2 FQNEAQ (reference sequence). This CDR3 spans 15 amino acids. The V gene lost 8 bases and the J gene lost 2 bases, with 16 bases spanning the gap. In nucleotides, the CDR3 is TGTGCCAGCCCCGGATTCGGGATGGCTGGAAACACCATATATTTT. It yields the protein CASPGFGMAGNTIYF.

The rearrangement links TRBV5-8 to TRBJ1-6; D is unclear. The CDR3 has 15 amino acids. Trimming cost V 1 base and J 6 bases, with 11 bases left between them. Germline V CDR1 and CDR2: SGHTS, YDEGEE. The CDR3, as DNA: TGTGCCAGCAGCTTGAAAGGGAATGGTAATTCACCCCTCCACTTT. The encoded protein is CASSLKGNGNSPLHF.

The J gene is TRBJ1-4, the V gene TRBV30; no reliable D call. V lost 4 bases and J lost 8, with 14 bases in between. The germline gives CDR1 GTSNPN, CDR2 SVGIG (reference sequence). The CDR3 runs 13 residues. CDR3 bases: TGTGCCTGGACTCGGGGAAGAGGAGAAAAACTGTTTTTT. This translates into CAWTRGRGEKLFF.

This clone turned up a few times. This chain joins TRBV7-9 and TRBJ2-7, with D possibly TRBD1 on 6 matching bases. The CDR3 length is 14 residues. Germline loops: CDR1 SEHNR, CDR2 FQNEAQ (reference sequence). Trimming took 5 bases from V and 2 from J, leaving 13 bases between them. CDR3 region: CASSPRTVTYEQYF. The DNA of the CDR3 is TGTGCCAGCAGCCCGAGGACAGTTACCTACGAGCAGTACTTC.

The chain couples TRBV5-1 to TRBJ1-2, with a weak D call TRBD1 (6 bases). Germline V CDR1 and CDR2: SGHRS, YFSETQ. The CDR3 is 17 amino acids. The V end lost 0 bases, the J end lost 3 bases, and 18 bases lay between the germline ends. The CDR3: CASSLVAGADLDYGYTF. The CDR3 nucleotides read TGCGCCAGCAGCTTGGTGGCAGGGGCCGATTTAGACTATGGCTACACCTTC.

The gene calls are TRBV29-1 and TRBJ2-7, with 7 bases aligning to TRBD2. The germline V gene encodes CDR1 SQVTM and CDR2 ANQGSEA. The CDR3 is 13 residues long. V dropped 5 bases and J dropped 3; count of bases not matched to a gene: 7. The CDR3 protein is CSVRLAALYEQYF. CDR3 nucleotide sequence: TGCAGCGTTAGGCTAGCGGCCCTCTACGAGCAGTACTTC.

The genes are TRBV4-1 and TRBJ2-7; 8 bases fit TRBD2. V was clipped by 3 bases and J by 3 bases; unmatched bases: 7. Germline CDR1 reads MGHRA; CDR2 reads YSYEKL. The CDR3 contains 15 residues. CDR3 DNA sequence: TGCGCCAGCAGCCAGGAACGGGGGGGATTCTACGAGCAGTACTTC. Its protein product is CASSQERGGFYEQYF.

V and J are TRBV10-3 and TRBJ2-5; 8 nucleotides line up with TRBD2. The CDR3 extends over 14 amino acids. The germline V gene encodes CDR1 ENHRY and CDR2 SYGVKD. Trimming at V came to 6 bases and at J to 4 bases, leaving 7 bases not matched to a gene. CDR3 in amino acids: CAIRDGGVSETQYF. The CDR3 DNA sequence: TGTGCCATCAGGGACGGGGGGGTATCAGAGACCCAGTACTTC.

The DNA for the CDR3 is TGTGCCAGCAGTCAAAGGTCGGGAGGGCCTGGGGTTGAAGCTTTCTTT. Translation: CASSQRSGGPGVEAFF. The rearrangement uses TRBV5-4 and TRBJ1-1; D ambiguous. Germline values: CDR1 SGHNT, CDR2 YYREEE (reference sequence). Trimming left V 5 bases short and J 7 bases short, with 24 bases between. The CDR3 contains 16 residues.

The chain carries TRBV30 and TRBJ1-3; 7 bases map to TRBD1. There are 15 residues in the CDR3. Germline V gene data show CDR1 as GTSNPN and CDR2 as SVGIG (reference sequence). Trimming cost V 3 bases and J 5 bases; bases outside gene matches: 10. CDR3 coding DNA: TGTGCCTGGAGGTACCGGGACAGAAATAGAAACACCATATATTTT. It codes for CAWRYRDRNRNTIYF.

Here the CDR3 reads CASSLGAGSSGNTIYF. In nucleotides, the CDR3 is TGCGCCAGCAGCTTGGGGGCGGGGAGCTCTGGAAACACCATATATTTT. The chain carries TRBV5-1 and TRBJ1-3; unclear D gene. This CDR3 is built from 16 residues. Between the trimmed V and J ends, which lost 0 bases and 0 bases, there was a span of 10 bases. CDR1 and CDR2 (germline): SGHRS, YFSETQ.

CDR3 in amino acids: CASSQGPQSYNEQFF. CDR3 coding DNA: TGTGCCAGCAGCCAGGGACCGCAGTCCTACAATGAGCAGTTCTTC. The J gene is TRBJ2-1, the V gene TRBV3-1 (or the pseudogene TRBV3-2), with D perhaps TRBD1 or TRBD2 (5 bases each). The CDR3 length is 15 residues. The germline V gene encodes CDR1 LGHDT and CDR2 YNNKEL (reference sequence). V dropped 3 bases and J dropped 1 base, with 10 bases sitting between them.

To note about this clone: Germline and junction disagree at one end, which may indicate a read error. Other DNA sequences in the same sample also yield this CDR3. The rearrangement links TRBV30 to TRBJ1-4; D is unresolved. Looked up from germline, CDR1 is GTSNPN and CDR2 is SVGIG (reference sequence). There are 13 residues in the CDR3. The CDR3 spells CAWNQRLDEKLFF. The CDR3 DNA follows: TGTGCCTGGAACCAAAGGTTGGATGAAAAATTGTTTTTT.

The chain carries TRBV30 and TRBJ1-4; TRBD1 agrees at 8 bases. The germline V gene encodes CDR1 GTSNPN and CDR2 SVGIG (reference sequence). The ends lost 7 bases at V and 6 bases at J; junction bases unmatched: 7. The CDR3 is 13 amino acids. This chain's CDR3 is CALARTGYEKLFF. The CDR3 bases are TGTGCCTTGGCGAGGACAGGGTATGAAAAACTGTTTTTT.